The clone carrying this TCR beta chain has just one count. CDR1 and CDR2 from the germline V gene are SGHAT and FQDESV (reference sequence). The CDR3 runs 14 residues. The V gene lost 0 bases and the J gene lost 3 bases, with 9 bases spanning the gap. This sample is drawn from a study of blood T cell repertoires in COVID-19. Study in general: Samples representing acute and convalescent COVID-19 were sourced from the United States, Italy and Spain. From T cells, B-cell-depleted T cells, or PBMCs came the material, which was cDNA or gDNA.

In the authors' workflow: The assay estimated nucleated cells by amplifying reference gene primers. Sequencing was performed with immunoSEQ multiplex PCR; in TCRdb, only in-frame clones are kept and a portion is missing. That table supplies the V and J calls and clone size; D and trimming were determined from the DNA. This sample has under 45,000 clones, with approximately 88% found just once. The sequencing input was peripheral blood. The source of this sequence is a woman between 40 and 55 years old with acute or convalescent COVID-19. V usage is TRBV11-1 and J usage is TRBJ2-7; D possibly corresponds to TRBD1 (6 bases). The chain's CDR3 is CASSLARRGYEQYF. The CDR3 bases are TGTGCCAGCAGCTTAGCGCGCAGGGGCTACGAGCAGTACTTC.